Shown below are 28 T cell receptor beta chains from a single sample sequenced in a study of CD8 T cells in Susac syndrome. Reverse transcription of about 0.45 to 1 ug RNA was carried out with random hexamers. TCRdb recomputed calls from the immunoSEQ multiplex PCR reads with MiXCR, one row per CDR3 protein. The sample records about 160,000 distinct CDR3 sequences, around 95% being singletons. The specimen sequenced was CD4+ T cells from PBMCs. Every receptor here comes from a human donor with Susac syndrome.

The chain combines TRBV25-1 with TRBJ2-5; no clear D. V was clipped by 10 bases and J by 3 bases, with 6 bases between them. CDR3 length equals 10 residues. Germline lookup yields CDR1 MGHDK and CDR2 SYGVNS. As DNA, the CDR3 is TGTGCCACCCTGGAAGAGACCCAGTACTTC. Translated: CATLEETQYF.

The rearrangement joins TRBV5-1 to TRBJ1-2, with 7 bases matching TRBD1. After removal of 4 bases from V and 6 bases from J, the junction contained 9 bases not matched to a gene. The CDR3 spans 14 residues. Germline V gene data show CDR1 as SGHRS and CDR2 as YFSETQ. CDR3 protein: CASSLLTGSDGYTF. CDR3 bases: TGCGCCAGCAGCCTCCTGACAGGGTCGGATGGCTACACCTTC.

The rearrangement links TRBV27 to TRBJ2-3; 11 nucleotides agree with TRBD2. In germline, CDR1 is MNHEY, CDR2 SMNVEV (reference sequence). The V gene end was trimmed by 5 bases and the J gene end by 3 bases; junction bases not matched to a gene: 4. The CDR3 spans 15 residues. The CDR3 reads CASSRSGRGTDTQYF. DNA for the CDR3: TGTGCCAGCAGTCGTAGCGGGAGGGGGACAGATACGCAGTATTTT.

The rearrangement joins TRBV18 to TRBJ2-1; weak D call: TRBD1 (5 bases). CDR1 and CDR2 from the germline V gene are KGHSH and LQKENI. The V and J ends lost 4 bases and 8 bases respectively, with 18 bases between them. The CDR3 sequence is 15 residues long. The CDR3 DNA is TGTGCCAGCTCACTCCAGCCACCCCCCAGGGATGAGCAGTTCTTC. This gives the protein CASSLQPPPRDEQFF.

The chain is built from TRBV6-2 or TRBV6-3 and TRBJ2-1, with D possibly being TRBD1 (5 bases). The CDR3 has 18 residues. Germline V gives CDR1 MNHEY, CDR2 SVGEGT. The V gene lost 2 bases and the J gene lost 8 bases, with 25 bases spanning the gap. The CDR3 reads CASSYPSQGSALNDEQFF. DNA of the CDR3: TGTGCCAGCAGTTACCCCTCCCAGGGTAGTGCCCTAAACGATGAGCAGTTCTTC.

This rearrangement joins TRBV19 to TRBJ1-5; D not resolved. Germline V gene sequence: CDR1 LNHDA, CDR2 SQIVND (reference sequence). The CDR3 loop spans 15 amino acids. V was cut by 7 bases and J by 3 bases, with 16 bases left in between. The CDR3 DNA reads TGTGCCAGTACTAAATCGGTCCTACCCAATCAGCCCCAGCATTTT. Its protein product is CASTKSVLPNQPQHF.

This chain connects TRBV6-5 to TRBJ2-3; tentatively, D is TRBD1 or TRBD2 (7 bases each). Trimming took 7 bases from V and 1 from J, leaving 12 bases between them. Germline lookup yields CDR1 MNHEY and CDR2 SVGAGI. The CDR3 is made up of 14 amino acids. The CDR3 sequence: CASKPGGGTDTQYF. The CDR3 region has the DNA TGTGCCAGCAAGCCAGGGGGGGGCACAGATACGCAGTATTTT.

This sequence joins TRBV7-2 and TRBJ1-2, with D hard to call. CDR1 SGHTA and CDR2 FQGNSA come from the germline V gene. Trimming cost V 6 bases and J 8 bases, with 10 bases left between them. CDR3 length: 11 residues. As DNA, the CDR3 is TGTGCCAGCAGGGAGGTAGGAGGCTACACCTTC. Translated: CASREVGGYTF.

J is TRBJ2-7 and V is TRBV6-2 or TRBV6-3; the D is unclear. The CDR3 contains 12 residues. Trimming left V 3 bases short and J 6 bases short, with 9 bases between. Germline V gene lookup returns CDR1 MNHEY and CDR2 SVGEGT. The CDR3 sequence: CASSYSRLEQYF. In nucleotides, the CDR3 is TGTGCCAGCAGTTATTCTAGACTCGAGCAGTACTTC.

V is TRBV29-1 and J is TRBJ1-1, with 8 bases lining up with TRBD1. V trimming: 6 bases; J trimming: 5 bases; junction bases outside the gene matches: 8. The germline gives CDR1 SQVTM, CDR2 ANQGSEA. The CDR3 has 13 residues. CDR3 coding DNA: TGCAGCGTGGAGCGGACAGGGAGGACTGAAGCTTTCTTT. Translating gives CSVERTGRTEAFF.

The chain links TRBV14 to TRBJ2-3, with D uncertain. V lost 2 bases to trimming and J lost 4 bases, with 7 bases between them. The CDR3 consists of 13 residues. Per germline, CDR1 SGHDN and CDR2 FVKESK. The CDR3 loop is CASSQMAADTQYF. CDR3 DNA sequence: TGTGCCAGCAGCCAAATGGCTGCAGATACGCAGTATTTT.

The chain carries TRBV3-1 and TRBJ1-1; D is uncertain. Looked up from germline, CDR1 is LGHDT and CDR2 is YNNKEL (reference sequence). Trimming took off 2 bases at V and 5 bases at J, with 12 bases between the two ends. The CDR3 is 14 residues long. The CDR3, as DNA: TGTGCCAGCAGCCAATCCGCGGGGAGAACTGAAGCTTTCTTT. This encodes CASSQSAGRTEAFF.

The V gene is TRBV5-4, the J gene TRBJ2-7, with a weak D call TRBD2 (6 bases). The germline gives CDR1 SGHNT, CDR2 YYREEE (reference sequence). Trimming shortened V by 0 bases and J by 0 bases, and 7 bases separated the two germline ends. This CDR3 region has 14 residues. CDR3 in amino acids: CASSLDGSSYEQYF. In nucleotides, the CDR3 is TGTGCCAGCAGCTTGGACGGGAGCTCCTACGAGCAGTACTTC.

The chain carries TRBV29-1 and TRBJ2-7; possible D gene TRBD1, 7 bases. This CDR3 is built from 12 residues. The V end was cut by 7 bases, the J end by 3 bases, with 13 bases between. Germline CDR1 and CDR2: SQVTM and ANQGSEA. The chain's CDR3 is CSAEGAHYEQYF. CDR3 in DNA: TGCAGCGCGGAGGGGGCCCACTACGAGCAGTACTTC.

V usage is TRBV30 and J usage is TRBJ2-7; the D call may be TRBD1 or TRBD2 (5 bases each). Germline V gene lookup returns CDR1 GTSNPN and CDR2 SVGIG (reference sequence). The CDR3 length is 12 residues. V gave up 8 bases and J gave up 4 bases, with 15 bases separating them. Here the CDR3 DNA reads TGTGCCGGAGGCGGTGGGGGTTACGAGCAGTACTTC. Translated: CAGGGGGYEQYF. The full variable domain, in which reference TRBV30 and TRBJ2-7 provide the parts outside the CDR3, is SQTIHQWPATLVQPVGSPLSLECTVEGTSNPNLYWYRQAAGRGLQLLFYSVGIGQISSEVPQNLSASRPQDRQFILSSKKLLLSDSGFYLCAGGGGGYEQYFGPGTRLTVT.

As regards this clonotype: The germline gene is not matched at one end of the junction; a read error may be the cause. CDR3 sequence reads: CATCRGGGEKLFF. The DNA for the CDR3 is TGTGCCACCTGCAGAGGGGGTGGTGAAAAACTGTTTTTT. The chain combines TRBV15 with TRBJ1-4; a possible D gene is TRBD1 (6 bases). The CDR3 contains 13 residues. The germline V gene encodes CDR1 LNHNV and CDR2 YYDKDF (reference sequence).

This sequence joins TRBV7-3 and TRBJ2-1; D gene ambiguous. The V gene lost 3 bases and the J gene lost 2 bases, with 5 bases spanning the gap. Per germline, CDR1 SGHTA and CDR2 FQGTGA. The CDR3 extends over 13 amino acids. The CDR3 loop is CASSFATYNEQFF. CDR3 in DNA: TGTGCCAGCAGCTTCGCGACCTACAATGAGCAGTTCTTC.

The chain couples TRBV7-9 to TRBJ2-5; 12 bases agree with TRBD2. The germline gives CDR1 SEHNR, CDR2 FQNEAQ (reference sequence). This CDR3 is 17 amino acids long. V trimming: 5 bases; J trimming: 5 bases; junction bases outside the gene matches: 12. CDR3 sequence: CASSLSGTSGLGETQYF. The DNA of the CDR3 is TGTGCCAGCAGCCTCTCCGGGACTAGCGGGTTAGGGGAGACCCAGTACTTC.

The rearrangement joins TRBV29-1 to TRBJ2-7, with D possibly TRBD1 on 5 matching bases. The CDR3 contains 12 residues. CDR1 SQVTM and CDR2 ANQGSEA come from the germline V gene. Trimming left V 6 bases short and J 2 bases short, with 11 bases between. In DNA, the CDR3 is TGCAGCGTAGGACAAATACCCTACGAGCAGTACTTC. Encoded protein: CSVGQIPYEQYF.

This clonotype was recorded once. The CDR3 spells CASRGLVGANVLTF. CDR3 sequence (DNA): TGTGCCAGCAGGGGCTTAGTTGGGGCCAACGTCCTGACTTTC. The genes are TRBV12-3 or TRBV12-4 and TRBJ2-6; D gene ambiguous. Trimming pared 6 bases from V and 3 bases from J, leaving 9 bases between. The CDR3 is 14 amino acids.

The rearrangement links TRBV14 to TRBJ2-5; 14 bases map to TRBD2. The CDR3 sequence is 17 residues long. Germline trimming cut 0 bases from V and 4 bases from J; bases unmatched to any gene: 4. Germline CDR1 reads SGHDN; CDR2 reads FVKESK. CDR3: CASSQDHGTSGRETQYF. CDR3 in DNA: TGTGCCAGCAGCCAAGATCACGGGACTAGCGGGAGAGAGACCCAGTACTTC.

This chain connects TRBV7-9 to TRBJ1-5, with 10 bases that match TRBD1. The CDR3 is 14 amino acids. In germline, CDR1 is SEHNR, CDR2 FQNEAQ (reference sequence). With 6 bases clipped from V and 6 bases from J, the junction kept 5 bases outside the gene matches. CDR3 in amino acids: CASSSTGGSQPQHF. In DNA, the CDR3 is TGTGCCAGCAGTTCGACAGGGGGCAGTCAGCCCCAGCATTTT.

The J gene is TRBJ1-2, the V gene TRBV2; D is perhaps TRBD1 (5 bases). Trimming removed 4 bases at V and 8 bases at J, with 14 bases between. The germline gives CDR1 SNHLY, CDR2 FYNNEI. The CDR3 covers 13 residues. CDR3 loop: CASSGTINRGYTF. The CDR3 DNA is TGTGCCAGCAGTGGGACGATCAACAGGGGCTACACCTTC.

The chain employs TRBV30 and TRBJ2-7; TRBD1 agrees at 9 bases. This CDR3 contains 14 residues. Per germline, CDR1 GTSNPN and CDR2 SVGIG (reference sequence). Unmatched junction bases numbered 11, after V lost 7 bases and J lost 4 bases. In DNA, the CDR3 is TGTGCCTTATTACCGGGACAGGGACTATACGAGCAGTACTTC. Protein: CALLPGQGLYEQYF. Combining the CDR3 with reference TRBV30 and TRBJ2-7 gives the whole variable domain SQTIHQWPATLVQPVGSPLSLECTVEGTSNPNLYWYRQAAGRGLQLLFYSVGIGQISSEVPQNLSASRPQDRQFILSSKKLLLSDSGFYLCALLPGQGLYEQYFGPGTRLTVT.

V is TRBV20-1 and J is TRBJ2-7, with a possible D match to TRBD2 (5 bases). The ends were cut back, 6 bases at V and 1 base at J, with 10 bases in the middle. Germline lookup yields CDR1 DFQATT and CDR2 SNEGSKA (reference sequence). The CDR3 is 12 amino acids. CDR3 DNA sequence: TGCAGTGCAGGAGGCTATTCCTACGAGCAGTACTTC. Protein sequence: CSAGGYSYEQYF.

The CDR3 region is CASSYSKGVWAGFDNEQFF. The CDR3 nucleotides are TGTGCCAGCAGTTACTCGAAGGGGGTTTGGGCGGGCTTTGACAATGAGCAGTTCTTC. The rearrangement joins TRBV6-2 or TRBV6-3 to TRBJ2-1, with a tentative D call TRBD1 (6 bases). Germline CDR1 and CDR2: MNHEY and SVGEGT. This CDR3 contains 19 residues. The V gene lost 0 bases and the J gene lost 5 bases, with 23 bases spanning the gap.

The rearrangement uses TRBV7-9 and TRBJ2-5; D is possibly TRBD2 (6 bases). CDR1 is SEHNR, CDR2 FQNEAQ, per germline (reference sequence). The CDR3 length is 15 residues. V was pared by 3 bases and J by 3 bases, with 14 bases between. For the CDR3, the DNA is TGTGCCAGCAGCTTTCGTACGGGGGACGAAGAGACCCAGTACTTC. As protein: CASSFRTGDEETQYF.

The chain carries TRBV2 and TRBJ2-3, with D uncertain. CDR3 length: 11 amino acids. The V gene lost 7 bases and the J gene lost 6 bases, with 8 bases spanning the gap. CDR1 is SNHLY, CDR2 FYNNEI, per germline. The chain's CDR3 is CASTSVDTQYF. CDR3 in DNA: TGTGCCAGCACCAGCGTGGATACGCAGTATTTT.